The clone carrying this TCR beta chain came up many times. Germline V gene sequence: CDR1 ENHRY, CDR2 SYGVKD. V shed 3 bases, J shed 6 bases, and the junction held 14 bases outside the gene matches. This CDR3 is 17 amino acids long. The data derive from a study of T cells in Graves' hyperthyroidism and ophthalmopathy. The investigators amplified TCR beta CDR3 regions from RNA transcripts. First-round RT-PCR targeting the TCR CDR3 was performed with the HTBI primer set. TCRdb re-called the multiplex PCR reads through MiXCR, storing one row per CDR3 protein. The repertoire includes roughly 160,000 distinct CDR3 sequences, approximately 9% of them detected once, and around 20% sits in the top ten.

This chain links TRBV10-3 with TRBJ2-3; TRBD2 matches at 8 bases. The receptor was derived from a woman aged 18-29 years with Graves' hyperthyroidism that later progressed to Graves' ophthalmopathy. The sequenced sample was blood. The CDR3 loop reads CAISEPLAGRTRDTQYF. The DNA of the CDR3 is TGTGCCATCAGTGAACCCTTAGCGGGGAGGACTCGGGATACGCAGTATTTT.